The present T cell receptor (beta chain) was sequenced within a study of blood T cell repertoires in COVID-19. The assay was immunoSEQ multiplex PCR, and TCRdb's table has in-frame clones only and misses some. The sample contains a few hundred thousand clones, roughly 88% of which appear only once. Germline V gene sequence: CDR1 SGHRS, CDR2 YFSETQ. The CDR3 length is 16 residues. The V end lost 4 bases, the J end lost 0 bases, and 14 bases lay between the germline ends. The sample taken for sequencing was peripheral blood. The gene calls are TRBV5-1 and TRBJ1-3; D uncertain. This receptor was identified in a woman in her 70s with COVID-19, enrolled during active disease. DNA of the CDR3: TGCGCCAGCAGCGAGCTCCCGGGAAGCTCTGGAAACACCATATATTTT. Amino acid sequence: CASSELPGSSGNTIYF.